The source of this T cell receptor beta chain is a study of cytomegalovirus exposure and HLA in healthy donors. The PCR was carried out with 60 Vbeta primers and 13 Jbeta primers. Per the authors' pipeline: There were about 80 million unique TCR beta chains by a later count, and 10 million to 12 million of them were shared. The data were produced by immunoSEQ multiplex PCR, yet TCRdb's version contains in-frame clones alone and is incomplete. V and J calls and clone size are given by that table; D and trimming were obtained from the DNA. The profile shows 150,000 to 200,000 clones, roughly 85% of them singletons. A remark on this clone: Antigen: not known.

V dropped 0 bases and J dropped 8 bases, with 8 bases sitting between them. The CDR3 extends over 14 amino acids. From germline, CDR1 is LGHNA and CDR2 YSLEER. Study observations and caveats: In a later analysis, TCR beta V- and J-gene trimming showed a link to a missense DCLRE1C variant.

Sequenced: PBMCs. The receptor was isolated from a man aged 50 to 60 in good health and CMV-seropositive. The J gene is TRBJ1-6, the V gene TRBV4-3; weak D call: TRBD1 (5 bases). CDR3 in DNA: TGCGCCAGCAGCCAAGATGACAGTTATTCACCCCTCCACTTT. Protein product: CASSQDDSYSPLHF.